A selection of T cell receptor beta chains follows, all from one sample in a study of T cells in narcolepsy. Some clones are missing from TCRdb's copy, which holds only in-frame ones; the method was immunoSEQ multiplex PCR. The sample records 3,000 to 3,500 clones, around 62% being singletons. Sequencing used CD45RA- memory CD8+ T cells from PBMCs. These receptor sequences come from a human donor with narcolepsy. Each CDR3 is given with its conserved first and last residue. The size entry is marked missing in some rows and otherwise reads once, few, many or a size class.

TRBV4-1 - CASSQDYTGDRSLRRNQPQHF
TRBV28 - CASSRDTTSTGELFF
TRBV2 - CASRSDRADTGELFF
TRBV6-4 few CASSDSERDEQFF
TRBV5-7 few CASSLGPSGLTDTQYF
TRBV7-6 - CASSPHQSGYDYNEQFF
TRBV9 few CASSVNPADSGNTIYF
TRBV4-3 - CASSQDQGAPGYTF
TRBV7-8 once CASSLANRGDSGYTF
TRBV6-1 - CASSRWEKITEAFF
TRBV2 large CASSELGSPARDEQFF
TRBV27 - CASSSLGNTQYF
TRBV4-1 once CASSQAPTGGTEAFF
TRBV4-3 - CASSRSFPSTDTQYF
TRBV5-4 - CASSLGAGPNQPQHF
TRBV13 - CASSLGSRQETQYF
TRBV5-1 medium-sized CASSRVGWETQYF
TRBV29-1 - CSVLSVVQNRYGYTF
TRBV7-3 - CASSPTSGEVDTQYF
TRBV21-1 few CASSKVGWDRSYEQYF
TRBV15 once CATSPRAVNTEAFF
TRBV5-1 - CASSQGQTPQPQHF
TRBV10-3 few CAISEGGSVTYEQYF
TRBV5-4 few CASSLDTAPSYEQYF
TRBV7-8 - CASSLDGLDTIYF
TRBV4-2 - CASSQVGLLYGYTF
TRBV5-1 - CASSSTGGYNEQFF
TRBV7-3 - CASSLERGQVEKLFF
TRBV5-6 - CASSRKSNFSPLHF
TRBV7-4 - CASSLSGQGFAEAFF
TRBV30 - CAWSALINTEAFF
TRBV7-3 - CASSLAWGSNQPQHF
TRBV4-2 - CASSQEFTGATNEKLFF
TRBV10-3 - CAISRLYCKIQSRANVLTF
TRBV7-9 - CASSDPRGEAHTGELFF
TRBV6-9 - CASSYSQRRAYEQYF
TRBV7-3 large CASSLGTGKTEAFF
TRBV6-1 - CASSGQETQYF
TRBV11-2 - CASSMGRQTFF
TRBV4-3 - CASSQTEAGNNEKLFF
TRBV6-1 - CASSESPGSYNSPLHF
TRBV4-1 - CAAGSGGVPDTQYF
TRBV6-5 - CASRDRPFRDEQYF
TRBV27 - CASSGHNREEYF
TRBV7-4 - CASSLVDSYEQYF
TRBV19 - CASSKGPTQSSSYEQYF
TRBV9 - CASSDSPRALNTEAFF
TRBV7-9 medium-sized CASSLGIRTETNEKLFF
TRBV6-1 - CASSDGGIGQPQHF
TRBV25-1 - CASTGAGGNTIYF
TRBV6-5 few CASSYSQRRAYEQYF
TRBV7-9 few CASSLVGGASRADTQYF
TRBV7-9 - CASSLVGGGGYEQYF